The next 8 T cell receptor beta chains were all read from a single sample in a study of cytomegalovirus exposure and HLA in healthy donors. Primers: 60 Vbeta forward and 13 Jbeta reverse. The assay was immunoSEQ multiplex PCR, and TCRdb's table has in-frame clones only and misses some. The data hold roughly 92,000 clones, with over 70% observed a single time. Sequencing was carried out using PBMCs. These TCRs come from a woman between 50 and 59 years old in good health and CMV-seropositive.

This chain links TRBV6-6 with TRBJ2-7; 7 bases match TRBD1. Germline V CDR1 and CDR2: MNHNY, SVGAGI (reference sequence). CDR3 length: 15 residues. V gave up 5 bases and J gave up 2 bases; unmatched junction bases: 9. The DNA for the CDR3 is TGTGCCAGCAGTCAGGGAGACAGGGCTGCCTACGAGCAGTACGTC. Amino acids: CASSQGDRAAYEQYV.

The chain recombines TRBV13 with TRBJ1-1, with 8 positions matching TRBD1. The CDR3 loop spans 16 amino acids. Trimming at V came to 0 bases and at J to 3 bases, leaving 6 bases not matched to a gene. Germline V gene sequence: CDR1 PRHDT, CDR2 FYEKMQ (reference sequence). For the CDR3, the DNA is TGTGCCAGCAGCTTAGGACAGGGGGGATGGTACACTGAAGCTTTCTTT. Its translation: CASSLGQGGWYTEAFF.

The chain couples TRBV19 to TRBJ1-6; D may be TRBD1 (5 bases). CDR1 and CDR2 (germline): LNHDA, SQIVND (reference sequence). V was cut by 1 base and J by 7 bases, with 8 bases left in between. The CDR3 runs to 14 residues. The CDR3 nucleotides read TGTGCCAGTAGTATAGCGACAGCCAATTCACCCCTCCACTTT. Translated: CASSIATANSPLHF.

Written as DNA, the CDR3 is TGTGCCAGCAGCTTAGAAGGACAGTGGTCCAATCAGCCCCAGCATTTT. The encoded protein is CASSLEGQWSNQPQHF. The gene calls are TRBV7-8 and TRBJ1-5; possibly TRBD1 for D (6 bases). CDR1 is SGHVS, CDR2 FQNEAQ, per germline. CDR3 length equals 16 residues. V was cut by 1 base and J by 3 bases, with 13 bases left in between.

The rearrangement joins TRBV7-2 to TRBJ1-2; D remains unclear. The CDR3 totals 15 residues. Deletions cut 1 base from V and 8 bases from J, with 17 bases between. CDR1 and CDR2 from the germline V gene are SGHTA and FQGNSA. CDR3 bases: TGTGCCAGCAGCTTAGGGTCAACTGCCCTACGGGGCTACACCTTC. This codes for CASSLGSTALRGYTF.

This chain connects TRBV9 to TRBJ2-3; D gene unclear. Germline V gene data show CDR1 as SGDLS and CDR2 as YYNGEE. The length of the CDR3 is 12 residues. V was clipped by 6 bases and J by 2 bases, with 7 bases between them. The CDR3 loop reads CASNSYTDTQYF. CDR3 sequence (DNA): TGTGCCAGCAACTCTTACACAGATACGCAGTATTTT.

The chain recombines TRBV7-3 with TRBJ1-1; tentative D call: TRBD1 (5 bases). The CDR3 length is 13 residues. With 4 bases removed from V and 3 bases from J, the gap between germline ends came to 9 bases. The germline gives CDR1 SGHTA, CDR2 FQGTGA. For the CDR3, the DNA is TGTGCCAGCAGCTACGACAGCGACACTGAAGCTTTCTTT. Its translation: CASSYDSDTEAFF.

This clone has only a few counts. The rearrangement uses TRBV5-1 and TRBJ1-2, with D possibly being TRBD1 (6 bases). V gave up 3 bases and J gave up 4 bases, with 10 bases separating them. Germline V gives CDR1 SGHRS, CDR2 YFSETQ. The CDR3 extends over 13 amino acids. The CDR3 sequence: CASSSAGVYGYTF. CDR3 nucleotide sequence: TGCGCCAGCAGCTCGGCAGGGGTCTATGGCTACACCTTC.